Sequencing of this T cell receptor beta chain was carried out in a study of T-cell reconstitution after alpha-beta-depleted transplantation in children. This clonotype was found a few times. CDR1 MNHEY and CDR2 SVGEGT come from the germline V gene. CDR3 length equals 12 residues. Trimming stripped 7 bases from V and 5 bases from J, with 10 bases between. This sample's TCRbeta library carried unique molecular identifier barcodes. One entry per CDR3 protein, called by TCRdb with MiXCR from the PCR reads. The sample lists 250,000 to 350,000 distinct CDR3 sequences; approximately 9.8% were seen once. The sequence derives from a human donor who donated a stem cell graft to a child with SCID. The starting material was PBMCs from the stem cell graft donor, obtained from the stem cell graft. The rearrangement links TRBV6-2 or TRBV6-3 to TRBJ2-3; D unclear. The CDR3 loop reads CASTSTIDTQYF. DNA of the CDR3: TGTGCCAGCACCTCCACGATAGATACGCAGTATTTT.